This T cell receptor beta chain was sequenced in a study of T cell responses to AZD1222 COVID-19 vaccine. This table comes from immunoSEQ multiplex PCR, and its TCRdb copy is limited to in-frame clones, with some not included. Among 150,000 to 200,000 clones, 80% to 90% were seen once, and the ten largest hold less than 3%. About this clone: The antigen remains undetermined.

Study-wide findings and caveats: Vaccine-associated CD4 TCRs spanned spike, dominant at 160-218 and 743-854. Donors, mostly white British, included more females; clonal diversity was possibly underestimated. Only 5 or 6 AZD1222 recipients tested seropositive at baseline.

This CDR3 is built from 12 residues. Germline V lookup: CDR1 ENHRY, CDR2 SYGVKD. The V and J ends lost 6 bases and 0 bases respectively, with 5 bases between them. This TCR came from an adult in good health. The chain employs TRBV10-3 and TRBJ2-5; D unclear. This specimen consisted of peripheral blood, obtained on day 0 of MenACWY control vaccination. The CDR3 spells CAIRGYQETQYF. The CDR3 DNA follows: TGTGCCATCAGGGGATACCAAGAGACCCAGTACTTC.